This T cell receptor beta chain is drawn from a study of CD4+ T cells in melanoma. This clone was seen just once. No antigen is known for it. From germline, CDR1 is MNHEY and CDR2 SVGAGI. The ends lost 8 bases at V and 7 bases at J; junction bases unmatched: 11. The CDR3 loop spans 15 amino acids. Study outcomes and limitations: A reported correlation linked neoantigen-specific CD4+ T cells to CD8+, macrophage and B cell function. Neoantigen-specific CD4+ T cells in melanoma reportedly had diverse differentiation states.

Here immunoSEQ multiplex PCR was the method, and the copy in TCRdb shows in-frame clones only, minus some. Seen here are some 110,000 clones, about nine tenths observed once, and the top ten hold roughly 3.3%. Sequenced input: peripheral blood. This receptor was obtained from a human donor with melanoma. The chain uses TRBV6-5 and TRBJ2-1; 10 nucleotides match TRBD2. CDR3 DNA sequence: TGTGCCAGCTGGGAACTAGCGGGATCTCGAAATGAGCAGTTCTTC. Translating it yields CASWELAGSRNEQFF.